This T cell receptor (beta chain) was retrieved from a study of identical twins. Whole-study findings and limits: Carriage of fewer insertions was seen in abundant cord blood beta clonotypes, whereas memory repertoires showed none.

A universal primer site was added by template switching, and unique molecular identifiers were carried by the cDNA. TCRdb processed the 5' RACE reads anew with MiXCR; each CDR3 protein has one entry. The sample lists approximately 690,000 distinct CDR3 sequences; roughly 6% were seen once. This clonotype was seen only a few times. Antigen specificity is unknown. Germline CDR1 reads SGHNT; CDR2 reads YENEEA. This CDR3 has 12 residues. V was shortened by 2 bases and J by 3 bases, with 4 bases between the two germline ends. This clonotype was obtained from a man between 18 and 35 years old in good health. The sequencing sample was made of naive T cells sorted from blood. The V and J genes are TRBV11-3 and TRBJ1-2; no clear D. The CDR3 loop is CASSLSDYGYTF. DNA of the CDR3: TGTGCCAGCAGCTTATCCGACTATGGCTACACCTTC. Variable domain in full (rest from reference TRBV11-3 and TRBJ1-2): EAGVVQSPRYKIIEKKQPVAFWCNPISGHNTLYWYLQNLGQGPELLIRYENEEAVDDSQLPKDRFSAERLKGVDSTLKIQPAELGDSAVYLCASSLSDYGYTFGSGTRLTVV.